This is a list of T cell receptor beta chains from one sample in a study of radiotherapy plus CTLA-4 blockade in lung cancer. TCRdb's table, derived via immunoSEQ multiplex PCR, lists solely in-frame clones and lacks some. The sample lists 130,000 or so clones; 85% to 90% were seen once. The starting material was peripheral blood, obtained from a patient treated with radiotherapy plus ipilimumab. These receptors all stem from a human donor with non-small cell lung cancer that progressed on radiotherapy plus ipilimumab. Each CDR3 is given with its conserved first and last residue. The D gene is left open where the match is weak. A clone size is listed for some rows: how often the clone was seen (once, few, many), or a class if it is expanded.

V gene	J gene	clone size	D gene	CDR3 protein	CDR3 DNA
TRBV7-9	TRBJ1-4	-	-	CASSPGRRTNEKLFF	TGTGCCAGCAGTCCTGGACGGCGAACTAATGAAAAACTGTTTTTT
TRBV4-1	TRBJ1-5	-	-	CASSQDPPESVPGVQPQHF	TGCGCCAGCAGCCAAGATCCCCCGGAGAGCGTCCCAGGGGTTCAGCCCCAGCATTTT
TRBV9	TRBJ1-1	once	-	CASSVAVLRDTEAFF	TGTGCCAGCAGCGTCGCGGTCCTCAGGGACACTGAAGCTTTCTTT
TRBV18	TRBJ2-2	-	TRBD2	CASSTGLAGGKTGELFF	TGTGCCAGCTCAACGGGACTAGCGGGAGGAAAAACCGGGGAGCTGTTTTTT
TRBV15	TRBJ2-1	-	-	CATSRDQHDEQFF	TGTGCCACCAGCAGAGATCAGCACGATGAGCAGTTCTTC
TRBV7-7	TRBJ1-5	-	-	CASSLGLDQPQHF	TGTGCTAGCAGCTTGGGGCTTGATCAGCCCCAGCATTTT
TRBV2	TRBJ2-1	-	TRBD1	CASSPLQGAYEQFF	TGTGCCAGCAGTCCACTTCAGGGGGCGTATGAGCAGTTCTTC
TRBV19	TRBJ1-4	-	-	CASSRRRETNEKLFF	TGTGCCTCCAGTAGGCGCAGGGAAACTAATGAAAAACTGTTTTTT
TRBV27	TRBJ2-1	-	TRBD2	CASSFSLAEYNEQFF	TGTGCCAGCAGTTTTAGCCTAGCGGAGTACAATGAGCAGTTCTTC
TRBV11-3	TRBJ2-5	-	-	CASRGRGEETQYF	TGTGCCAGCAGGGGCAGGGGGGAAGAGACCCAGTACTTC
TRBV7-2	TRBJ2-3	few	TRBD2	CASRSSGGTDTQYF	TGTGCCAGCAGAAGTAGCGGGGGCACAGATACGCAGTATTTT
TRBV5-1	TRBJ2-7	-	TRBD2	CASCNSGSSYEQYF	TGCGCCAGCTGCAATAGCGGGAGCTCCTACGAGCAGTACTTC
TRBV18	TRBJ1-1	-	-	CASSPPGGPAFF	TGTGCCAGCTCACCACCGGGCGGTCCCGCTTTCTTT
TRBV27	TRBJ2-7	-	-	CASSLEQGYEQYF	TGTGCCAGCAGTTTAGAACAGGGCTACGAGCAGTACTTC